Below, 19 T cell receptor beta chains from the same sample are listed, as sequenced in a study of cytomegalovirus exposure and HLA in healthy donors. 60 Vbeta and 13 Jbeta primers were used in PCR. Assay: immunoSEQ multiplex PCR; the TCRdb copy retains only in-frame clones and omits some. The sample holds some 200,000 clones, 55% to 75% seen once. Sequencing used PBMCs. The source of these receptors is a man between 35 and 55 years old in good health and CMV-seropositive.

The chain is built from TRBV6-6 and TRBJ1-4; TRBD1 agrees at 10 bases. The J segment lost 5 bases and the V segment lost 4 bases, leaving 4 bases of the junction unmatched. The CDR3 is made up of 15 amino acids. CDR1 and CDR2 from the germline V gene are MNHNY and SVGAGI (reference sequence). The CDR3 loop reads CASSSTGQGNEKLFF. CDR3 sequence (DNA): TGTGCCAGCAGTTCCACGGGACAGGGGAATGAAAAACTGTTTTTT.

The V call is TRBV19, the J call TRBJ2-7; 11 bases line up with TRBD2. This CDR3 contains 14 residues. After removal of 6 bases from V and 1 base from J, the junction contained 2 bases not matched to a gene. The germline CDR1 and CDR2 sequences are LNHDA and SQIVND (reference sequence). The CDR3 sequence: CASSTSGGSYEQYF. The CDR3 region has the DNA TGTGCCAGTAGCACTAGCGGGGGTTCCTACGAGCAGTACTTC.

This clone was seen at least ten times. The identical CDR3 is also encoded by other nucleotide sequences in the sample. The chain joins TRBV7-3 to TRBJ2-3; 12 nucleotides agree with TRBD2. The germline gives CDR1 SGHTA, CDR2 FQGTGA. The CDR3 totals 15 residues. The V and J ends lost 6 bases and 1 base, in that order; junction bases with no gene match: 2. CDR3 sequence: CASRRTSGGTDTQYF. CDR3 in DNA: TGTGCCAGCAGACGGACTAGCGGGGGCACAGATACGCAGTATTTT. The full variable domain, with the rest looked up from reference TRBV7-3 and TRBJ2-3, is GAGVSQTPSNKVTEKGKYVELRCDPISGHTALYWYRQSLGQGPEFLIYFQGTGAADDSGLPNDRFFAVRPEGSVSTLKIQRTERGDSAVYLCASRRTSGGTDTQYFGPGTRLTVL.

This clone is a singleton in its sample. The gene calls are TRBV25-1 and TRBJ2-2, with 10 bases lining up with TRBD2. Germline CDR1 is MGHDK and CDR2 is SYGVNS. This CDR3 region has 15 residues. The V and J ends lost 4 bases and 8 bases, in that order; junction bases with no gene match: 7. The CDR3 spells CASSGLAGVMGELFF. The CDR3 nucleotides read TGTGCCAGCAGTGGGCTAGCGGGGGTTATGGGGGAGCTGTTTTTT.

This clone came up once. This sequence joins TRBV2 and TRBJ2-6, with D perhaps matching TRBD1 (5 bases). Germline values: CDR1 SNHLY, CDR2 FYNNEI. V lost 2 bases, J lost 0 bases, and 14 bases lay in between. The CDR3 consists of 18 residues. The CDR3 sequence is CASSELVREYSGANVLTF. DNA of the CDR3: TGTGCCAGCAGTGAACTGGTCAGGGAATACTCTGGGGCCAACGTCCTGACTTTC.

The V and J genes are TRBV6-6 and TRBJ1-2; 9 nucleotides agree with TRBD1. From germline, CDR1 is MNHNY and CDR2 SVGAGI (reference sequence). This CDR3 contains 15 residues. V was clipped by 2 bases and J by 6 bases; unmatched bases: 7. The CDR3, as DNA: TGTGCCAGCAGTTACCCGCCCGACAGGGGGAATGGCTACACCTTC. The encoded protein is CASSYPPDRGNGYTF.

V and J are TRBV18 and TRBJ2-2, with TRBD2 matching over 7 bases. This CDR3 is 16 amino acids long. Trimming removed 1 base from V and 2 bases from J; junction bases left unmatched: 4. CDR1 and CDR2 from the germline V gene are KGHSH and LQKENI. The CDR3 nucleotides read TGTGCCAGCTCACCACGGCGGGGGTCAAACACCGGGGAGCTGTTTTTT. As protein: CASSPRRGSNTGELFF.

The chain uses TRBV7-9 and TRBJ2-1; 10 bases line up with TRBD2. There are 16 residues in the CDR3. The V gene end was trimmed by 3 bases and the J gene end by 3 bases; junction bases not matched to a gene: 5. The germline V gene has CDR1 SEHNR and CDR2 FQNEAQ (reference sequence). The CDR3 nucleotides read TGTGCCAGCAGCTTTCCGGGACTAGCGATCTACAATGAGCAGTTCTTC. It translates to CASSFPGLAIYNEQFF. The variable domain in full, with the rest retrieved from reference TRBV7-9 and TRBJ2-1, is DTGVSQNPRHKITKRGQNVTFRCDPISEHNRLYWYRQTLGQGPEFLTYFQNEAQLEKSRLLSDRFSAERPKGSFSTLEIQRTEQGDSAMYLCASSFPGLAIYNEQFFGPGTRLTVL.

This chain links TRBV13 with TRBJ2-1; weak D call: TRBD2 (7 bases). This CDR3 is 15 amino acids long. Germline V lookup: CDR1 PRHDT, CDR2 FYEKMQ (reference sequence). The V gene lost 6 bases and the J gene lost 10 bases, with 22 bases spanning the gap. The CDR3 loop reads CASRTLEGGAGEQFF. The CDR3 DNA follows: TGTGCCAGCAGAACATTGGAGGGGGGGGCGGGGGAGCAGTTCTTC.

The CDR3 DNA sequence: TGTGCCAGCAGCCCCGTAGCAGCTAGCACAGATACGCAGTATTTT. Amino acids: CASSPVAASTDTQYF. This sequence joins TRBV7-2 and TRBJ2-3; the D is unclear. The ends were cut back, 5 bases at V and 0 bases at J, with 12 bases in the middle. Germline V gene data show CDR1 as SGHTA and CDR2 as FQGNSA. This CDR3 has 15 amino acids.

The rearrangement uses TRBV5-1 and TRBJ2-7; TRBD2 agrees at 14 bases. Trimming took 3 bases from V and 0 from J; bases not matched to a gene: 8. Germline V lookup: CDR1 SGHRS, CDR2 YFSETQ. There are 18 residues in the CDR3. DNA for the CDR3: TGCGCCAGCAGCTCCCGTCGGACTAGCGGGGGGCCCTCCTACGAGCAGTACTTC. Its protein product is CASSSRRTSGGPSYEQYF.

The V gene is TRBV2, the J gene TRBJ2-7; TRBD1 aligns across 10 bases. Germline V lookup: CDR1 SNHLY, CDR2 FYNNEI. Trimming removed 6 bases from V and 3 bases from J; junction bases left unmatched: 2. The CDR3 length is 13 residues. The CDR3 spells CASRGTGDYEQYF. The CDR3 bases are TGTGCCAGCAGGGGGACAGGGGACTACGAGCAGTACTTC.

The chain recombines TRBV19 with TRBJ1-2, with 7 bases that match TRBD1. Losses at the gene ends were 6 bases for V and 7 bases for J; bases not matched to a gene: 23. Germline CDR1 reads LNHDA; CDR2 reads SQIVND (reference sequence). The CDR3 is 18 residues long. CDR3 sequence reads: CASRNEDGQALALGGYTF. CDR3 nucleotide sequence: TGTGCCAGTAGGAACGAAGACGGACAGGCGCTCGCTCTTGGTGGCTACACCTTC.

The chain has TRBV6-5 and TRBJ1-2, with 7 bases aligning to TRBD1. CDR1 MNHEY and CDR2 SVGAGI come from the germline V gene. The V and J ends lost 4 bases and 0 bases, in that order; junction bases with no gene match: 8. The CDR3 covers 16 residues. CDR3 protein: CASSLVGTVTNYGYTF. The DNA of the CDR3 is TGTGCCAGCAGTTTAGTTGGGACAGTGACTAACTATGGCTACACCTTC.

The V gene is TRBV28, the J gene TRBJ1-5; maybe TRBD1 (5 bases). The CDR3 runs 13 residues. The germline V and J ends were trimmed by 7 bases and 7 bases, with 14 bases remaining between them. The germline V gene has CDR1 MDHEN and CDR2 SYDVKM. DNA of the CDR3: TGTGCCAGCACGGGAGGGGTGGGACAGCCCCAGCATTTT. Protein product: CASTGGVGQPQHF. The full variable domain, completed using reference TRBV28 and TRBJ1-5, is DVKVTQSSRYLVKRTGEKVFLECVQDMDHENMFWYRQDPGLGLRLIYFSYDVKMKEKGDIPEGYSVSREKKERFSLILESASTNQTSMYLCASTGGVGQPQHFGDGTRLSIL.

CDR3 coding DNA: TGTGCCACCTCACAAGGGACAGGGGCTGGAAACACCATATATTTT. Protein: CATSQGTGAGNTIYF. The V call is TRBV10-3, the J call TRBJ1-3, with TRBD1 matching over 10 bases. The germline CDR1 and CDR2 sequences are ENHRY and SYGVKD. This CDR3 comprises 15 residues. V was clipped by 10 bases and J by 2 bases; unmatched bases: 8.

This clone was found once. V and J are TRBV10-3 and TRBJ1-2, with D perhaps TRBD1 (5 bases). The CDR3 extends over 14 amino acids. The V gene lost 3 bases and the J gene lost 5 bases, with 13 bases spanning the gap. CDR1 and CDR2 from the germline V gene are ENHRY and SYGVKD. The CDR3 region is CAISDGGAGYGYTF. The CDR3, as DNA: TGTGCCATCAGTGACGGAGGGGCGGGATATGGCTACACCTTC.

This clone occurred once. The gene calls are TRBV5-1 and TRBJ2-2; maybe TRBD1 (6 bases). This CDR3 region has 16 residues. Trimming shortened V by 1 base and J by 3 bases, and 13 bases separated the two germline ends. CDR1 and CDR2 from the germline V gene are SGHRS and YFSETQ. CDR3 nucleotides: TGCGCCAGCAGCTTGACGGGCAGGGGAGACACCGGGGAGCTGTTTTTT. Translating gives CASSLTGRGDTGELFF.

This rearrangement joins TRBV5-6 to TRBJ1-2, with D tentatively TRBD1 (6 bases). This CDR3 has 15 amino acids. Trimming cost V 4 bases and J 4 bases, with 17 bases left between them. Looked up from germline, CDR1 is SGHDT and CDR2 is YYEEEE. The chain's CDR3 is CASSARGGRFYGYTF. In nucleotides, the CDR3 is TGTGCCAGCAGCGCGAGGGGGGGGCGCTTCTATGGCTACACCTTC.